This T cell receptor (beta chain) appears in the sequencing data of a study of T-cell reconstitution after alpha-beta-depleted transplantation in children. V shed 7 bases and J shed 5 bases, with 15 bases lying between them. The CDR3 sequence is 13 residues long. A TCRbeta library incorporating unique molecular identifiers was prepared. One entry per CDR3 protein results from TCRdb running MiXCR on the PCR reads. The top ten hold about 9.5% of the sample, which has 300,000 or so distinct CDR3 sequences, roughly 9.5% seen once. This clonotype was seen a handful of times. The sample here was PBMCs from the stem cell graft donor, taken from the stem cell graft. This rearrangement joins TRBV12-3 or TRBV12-4 to TRBJ2-7; D is perhaps TRBD1 or TRBD2 (6 bases each). The sequence was collected from a human donor who donated a stem cell graft to a child with SCID. Written as DNA, the CDR3 is TGTGCCAGCACCCCCCCCGGGGGCGACGAGCAGTACTTC. This gives the protein CASTPPGGDEQYF.